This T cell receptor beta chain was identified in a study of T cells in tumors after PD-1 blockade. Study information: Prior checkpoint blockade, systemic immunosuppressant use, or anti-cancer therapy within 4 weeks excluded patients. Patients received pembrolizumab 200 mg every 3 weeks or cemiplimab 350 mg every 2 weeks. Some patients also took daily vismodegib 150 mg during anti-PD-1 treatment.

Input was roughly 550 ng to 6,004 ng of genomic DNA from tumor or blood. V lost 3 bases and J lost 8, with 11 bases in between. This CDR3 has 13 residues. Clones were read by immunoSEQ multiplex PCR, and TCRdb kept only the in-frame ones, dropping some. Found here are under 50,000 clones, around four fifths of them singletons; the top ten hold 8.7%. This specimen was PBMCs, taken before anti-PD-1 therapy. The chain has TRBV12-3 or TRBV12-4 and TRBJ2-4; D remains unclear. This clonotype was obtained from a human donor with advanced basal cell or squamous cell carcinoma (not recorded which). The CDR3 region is CASSLASRDIQYF. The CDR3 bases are TGTGCCAGCAGTTTGGCCTCGAGAGACATTCAGTACTTC.